This T cell receptor (beta chain) was retrieved from a study of cytomegalovirus exposure and HLA in healthy donors. Study-wide context: An early data release held around 80 million unique TCRs from HLA-typed donors.

Trimming took off 0 bases at V and 1 base at J, with 8 bases between the two ends. Germline CDR1 is MNHNY and CDR2 is SVGAGI (reference sequence). CDR3 length equals 15 residues. Study results and caveats: Earlier results showed most TCR beta V segments being productive about 87% or about 30% of the time.

In its sample, this clone was seen once. Antigen specificity is unknown. Use of 60 Vbeta and 13 Jbeta primers characterized the PCR. Data came from immunoSEQ multiplex PCR; TCRdb stores just in-frame clones and leaves some out. Counted here are approximately 120,000 clones, 76% occurring once; the ten biggest clones make up less than 9.5%. The sequenced sample was PBMCs. The TCR originated in a woman aged 50 to 60 in good health and CMV-seropositive. The V gene is TRBV6-6, the J gene TRBJ2-3; D is ambiguous. In DNA form, the CDR3 reads TGTGCCAGCAGTTACTCTCCTGGCCGCACAGATACGCAGTATTTT. Protein: CASSYSPGRTDTQYF.